The next 10 T cell receptor beta chains were all read from a single sample in a study of OX40 agonist ivuxolimab in advanced cancers. The library was made by the immunoSEQ multiplex PCR assay. TCRdb mirrors the immuneACCESS table, restricted to in-frame sequences. Some clones are absent from its copies; in checked studies, under half trace to an unresolved V gene, and the reason for the others is unknown. This sample holds fewer than 75,000 clones; about nine tenths were observed only once. 0.67% of the sample rests with the top ten. The sample here was CD4+ or CD8+ T cells sorted from blood, taken in a trial of the OX40 agonist ivuxolimab. These TCRs come from an adult with an advanced solid tumor such as melanoma, head and neck, liver or kidney cancer.

This chain joins TRBV10-2 and TRBJ1-6; TRBD1 matches at 7 bases. Germline V CDR1 and CDR2: WSHSY, SAAADI. The CDR3 contains 16 residues. The V gene end was trimmed by 8 bases and the J gene end by 8 bases; junction bases not matched to a gene: 15. The CDR3 reads CASSPRQGAQHSPLHF. CDR3 nucleotides: TGCGCCAGCTCCCCCCGACAGGGCGCCCAACATTCACCCCTCCACTTT.

This clone was counted between two and nine times. The rearrangement links TRBV6-1 to TRBJ1-4, with D possibly matching TRBD1 (6 bases). V lost 7 bases, J lost 8 bases, and 20 bases lay in between. Germline-derived CDR1 and CDR2 are MNHNS and SASEGT. The CDR3 runs to 15 residues. Here the CDR3 DNA reads TGTGCCAGCACCTCCAGGGGAGGCGGGCAAGAAAAACTGTTTTTT. It codes for CASTSRGGGQEKLFF.

The genes are TRBV2 and TRBJ2-1, with a possible D match to TRBD1 (6 bases). V was shortened by 6 bases and J by 7 bases, with 16 bases between the two germline ends. The CDR3 runs 14 residues. In germline, CDR1 is SNHLY, CDR2 FYNNEI. CDR3 loop: CASSWTEGSNEQFF. For the CDR3, the DNA is TGTGCCAGCAGCTGGACAGAGGGAAGTAATGAGCAGTTCTTC. The full variable domain, rest sourced from reference TRBV2 and TRBJ2-1, is EPEVTQTPSHQVTQMGQEVILRCVPISNHLYFYWYRQILGQKVEFLVSFYNNEISEKSEIFDDQFSVERPDGSNFTLKIRSTKLEDSAMYFCASSWTEGSNEQFFGPGTRLTVL.

The gene calls are TRBV4-1 and TRBJ2-7, with D possibly being TRBD2 (6 bases). This CDR3 is built from 18 residues. The germline CDR1 and CDR2 sequences are MGHRA and YSYEKL. The germline V and J ends were trimmed by 1 base and 1 base, with 20 bases remaining between them. The CDR3, as DNA: TGCGCCAGCAGCCAAGGCTTGTTACGGAGGGAAGAGTCCTACGAGCAGTACTTC. Translated, it gives CASSQGLLRREESYEQYF.

Remarks on this clone: The sample holds other DNA sequences that translate to the same CDR3. This sequence joins TRBV10-3 and TRBJ2-7; D gene ambiguous. The CDR3 runs to 11 residues. CDR1 is ENHRY, CDR2 SYGVKD, per germline. With 3 bases removed from V and 5 bases from J, the gap between germline ends came to 5 bases. The CDR3 spells CAISDRNEQYF. In nucleotides, the CDR3 is TGTGCCATCAGTGACCGGAACGAGCAGTACTTC.

The rearrangement uses TRBV14 and TRBJ1-1; TRBD1 is a possible D gene (5 bases). Germline V lookup: CDR1 SGHDN, CDR2 FVKESK. CDR3 length: 15 residues. Trimming removed 5 bases at V and 8 bases at J, with 21 bases between. The CDR3 spells CASSASGGSITEAFF. The CDR3 coding sequence is TGTGCCAGCAGCGCCTCCGGGGGTTCTATTACCGAAGCTTTCTTT. The whole variable domain, remainder taken from reference TRBV14 and TRBJ1-1, is EAGVTQFPSHSVIEKGQTVTLRCDPISGHDNLYWYRRVMGKEIKFLLHFVKESKQDESGMPNNRFLAERTGGTYSTLKVQPAELEDSGVYFCASSASGGSITEAFFGQGTRLTVV.

This clone was seen a single time. The rearrangement joins TRBV28 to TRBJ2-7; 14 nucleotides match TRBD2. Looked up from germline, CDR1 is MDHEN and CDR2 is SYDVKM. Trimming at V came to 6 bases and at J to 1 base, leaving 8 bases not matched to a gene. This CDR3 contains 17 residues. CDR3 DNA sequence: TGTGCCAGCAGCCCCGGGACTAGCGGGAGTTTTTCCTACGAGCAGTACTTC. It is translated as CASSPGTSGSFSYEQYF.

The chain is built from TRBV7-2 and TRBJ1-1; 7 bases are a match to TRBD1. The CDR3 is 14 residues long. The germline gives CDR1 SGHTA, CDR2 FQGNSA. V dropped 2 bases and J dropped 5; count of bases not matched to a gene: 5. The CDR3 nucleotides read TGTGCCAGCAGCTTACAGGGGGGTATTACTGAAGCTTTCTTT. This gives the protein CASSLQGGITEAFF.

The chain carries TRBV6-5 and TRBJ1-1, with 11 bases matching TRBD1. V shed 5 bases and J 11 bases; nucleotides not matched to a gene: 7. Germline assignment: CDR1 MNHEY and CDR2 SVGAGI. This CDR3 has 13 amino acids. Written as DNA, the CDR3 is TGTGCCAGCAGTCGGGACAGGGGGGGACGGGCTTTCTTT. Translated, it gives CASSRDRGGRAFF.

The genes are TRBV10-2 and TRBJ2-7; 8 nucleotides agree with TRBD2. V lost 4 bases, J lost 0 bases, and 8 bases stayed unmatched. This CDR3 region has 16 residues. Germline-derived CDR1 and CDR2 are WSHSY and SAAADI. The chain's CDR3 is CASSAQGSGSSYEQYF. CDR3 coding DNA: TGCGCCAGCAGTGCCCAAGGGAGCGGGAGCTCCTACGAGCAGTACTTC.